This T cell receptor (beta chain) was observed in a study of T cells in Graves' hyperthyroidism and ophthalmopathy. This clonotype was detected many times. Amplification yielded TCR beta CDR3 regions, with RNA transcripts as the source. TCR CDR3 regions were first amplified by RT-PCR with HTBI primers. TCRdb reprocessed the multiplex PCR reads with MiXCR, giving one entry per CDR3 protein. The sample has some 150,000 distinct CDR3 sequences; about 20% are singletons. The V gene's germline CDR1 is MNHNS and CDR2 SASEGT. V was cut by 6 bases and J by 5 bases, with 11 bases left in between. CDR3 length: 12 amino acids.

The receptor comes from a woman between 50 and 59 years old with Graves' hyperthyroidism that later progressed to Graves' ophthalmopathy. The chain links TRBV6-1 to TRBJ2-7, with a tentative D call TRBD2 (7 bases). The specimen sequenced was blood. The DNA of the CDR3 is TGTGCCAGCAGGGGGGGGGGGCACGAGCAGTACTTC. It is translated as CASRGGGHEQYF.